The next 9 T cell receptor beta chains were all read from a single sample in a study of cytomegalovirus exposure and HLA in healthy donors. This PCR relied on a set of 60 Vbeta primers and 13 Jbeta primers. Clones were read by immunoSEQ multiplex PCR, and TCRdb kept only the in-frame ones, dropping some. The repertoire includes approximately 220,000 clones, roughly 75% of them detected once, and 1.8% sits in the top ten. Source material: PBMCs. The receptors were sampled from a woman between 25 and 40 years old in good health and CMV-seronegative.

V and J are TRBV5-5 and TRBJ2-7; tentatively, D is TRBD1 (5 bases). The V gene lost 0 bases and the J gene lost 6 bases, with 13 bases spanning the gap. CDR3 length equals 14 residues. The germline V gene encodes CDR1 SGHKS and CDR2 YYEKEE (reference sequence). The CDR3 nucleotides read TGTGCCAGCAGCTTGGCAGGGCGGATCGCCGAGCAGTACTTC. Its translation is CASSLAGRIAEQYF.

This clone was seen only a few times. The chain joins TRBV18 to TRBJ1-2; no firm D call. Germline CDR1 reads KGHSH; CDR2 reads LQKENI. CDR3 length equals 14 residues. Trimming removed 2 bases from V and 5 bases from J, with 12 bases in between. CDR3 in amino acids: CASSPGSTGYGYTF. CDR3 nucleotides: TGTGCCAGCTCACCAGGTTCTACCGGGTATGGCTACACCTTC.

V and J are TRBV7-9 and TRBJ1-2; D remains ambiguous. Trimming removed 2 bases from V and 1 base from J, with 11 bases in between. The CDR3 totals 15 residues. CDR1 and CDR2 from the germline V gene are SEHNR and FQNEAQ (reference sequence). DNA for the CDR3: TGTGCCAGCAGCTTAAGTGGGCAACTTAACTATGGCTACACCTTC. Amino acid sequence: CASSLSGQLNYGYTF.

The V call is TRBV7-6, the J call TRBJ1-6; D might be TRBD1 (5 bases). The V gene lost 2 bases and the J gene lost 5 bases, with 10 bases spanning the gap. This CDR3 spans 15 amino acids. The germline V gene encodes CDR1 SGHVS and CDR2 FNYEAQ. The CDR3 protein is CASSLRGDDNSPLHF. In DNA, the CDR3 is TGTGCCAGCAGCTTAAGGGGCGACGATAATTCACCCCTCCACTTT.

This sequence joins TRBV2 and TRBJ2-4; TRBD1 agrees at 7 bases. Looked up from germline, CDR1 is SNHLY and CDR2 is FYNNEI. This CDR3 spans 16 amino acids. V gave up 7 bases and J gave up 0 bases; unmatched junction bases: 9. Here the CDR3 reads CASTGGRQLAKNIQYF. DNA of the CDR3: TGTGCCAGCACAGGGGGACGGCAGCTAGCCAAAAACATTCAGTACTTC.

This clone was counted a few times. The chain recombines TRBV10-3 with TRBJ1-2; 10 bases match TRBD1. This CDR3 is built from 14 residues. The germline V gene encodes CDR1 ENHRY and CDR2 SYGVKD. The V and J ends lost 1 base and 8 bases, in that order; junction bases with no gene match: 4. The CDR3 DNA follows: TGTGCCATCAGTGAGTTGGGGACAGGGGACGGCTACACCTTC. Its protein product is CAISELGTGDGYTF.

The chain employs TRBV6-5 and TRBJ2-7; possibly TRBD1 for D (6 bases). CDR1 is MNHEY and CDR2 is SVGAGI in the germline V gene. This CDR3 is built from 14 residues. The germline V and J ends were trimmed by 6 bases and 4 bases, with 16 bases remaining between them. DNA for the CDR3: TGTGCCAGCAGCCCCCCCGGACAGTTTTACGAGCAGTACTTC. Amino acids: CASSPPGQFYEQYF.

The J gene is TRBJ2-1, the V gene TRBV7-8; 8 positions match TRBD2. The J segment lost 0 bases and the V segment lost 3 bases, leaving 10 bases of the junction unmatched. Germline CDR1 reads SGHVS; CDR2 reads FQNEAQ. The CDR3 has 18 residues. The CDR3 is CASSFLRVLAASYNEQFF. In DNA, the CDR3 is TGTGCCAGCAGCTTCCTGAGGGTACTAGCGGCCTCCTACAATGAGCAGTTCTTC.

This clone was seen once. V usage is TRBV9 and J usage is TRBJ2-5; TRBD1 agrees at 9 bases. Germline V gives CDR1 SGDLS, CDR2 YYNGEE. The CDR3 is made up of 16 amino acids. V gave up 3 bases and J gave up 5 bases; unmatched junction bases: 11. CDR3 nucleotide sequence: TGTGCCAGCAGCGCAAGATCACAGGGGGCCAAGGAGACCCAGTACTTC. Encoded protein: CASSARSQGAKETQYF.